This is a list of T cell receptor beta chains from one sample in a study of cytomegalovirus exposure and HLA in healthy donors. Some clones are missing from TCRdb's copy, which holds only in-frame ones; the method was immunoSEQ multiplex PCR. The sample has over 150,000 clones; approximately 80% are singletons. The material sequenced was PBMCs. The receptor set was obtained from a male donor in good health and CMV-seropositive. CDR3s leave out the opening cysteine and the closing phenylalanine or tryptophan. D genes are given only for firm matches.

CDR3aa	d_gene	v_gene	j_gene	len
SVVGASGSQTGELF	TRBD2	TRBV29-1	TRBJ2-2	14
ASSWTVLSGANVLT	NA	TRBV27	TRBJ2-6	14
ASSLTGINEQF	TRBD1	TRBV5-1	TRBJ2-1	11
ASSLGTREGEQY	TRBD2	TRBV5-1	TRBJ2-7	12
SVVPGRASSYGYT	NA	TRBV29-1	TRBJ1-2	13
ASSHLGQVEAF	TRBD1	TRBV4-3	TRBJ1-1	11
ASSYTGRGDGYT	NA	TRBV6-6	TRBJ1-2	12
ASSLPGQGSPLH	TRBD1	TRBV5-1	TRBJ1-6	12
ASSVDRSFGANVLT	NA	TRBV9	TRBJ2-6	14
ASSLPAGTSSSYEQY	NA	TRBV7-9	TRBJ2-7	15
ATSGYSQGTEAF	NA	TRBV15	TRBJ1-1	12
ASSFSRRGLQY	NA	TRBV27	TRBJ2-7	11
ASSRGQNQETQY	NA	TRBV19	TRBJ2-5	12
ASSPGGSPYEQY	TRBD2	TRBV5-1	TRBJ2-7	12
AISGGQVQPQH	NA	TRBV10-3	TRBJ1-5	11
ASSLGTTNAETQY	NA	TRBV7-2	TRBJ2-5	13
ASSDLDSYNEQF	NA	TRBV10-2	TRBJ2-1	12
ASSASGVSYNEQF	TRBD2	TRBV28	TRBJ2-1	13
ASSNVGIPNYGYT	NA	TRBV19	TRBJ1-2	13
ASSPGVRVDIQY	NA	TRBV6-5	TRBJ2-4	12
AEGGLNSPLH	NA	TRBV2	TRBJ1-6	10
ASSVEEGAYTEAF	TRBD1	TRBV9	TRBJ1-1	13
ASSPEGNQPQH	NA	TRBV6-1	TRBJ1-5	11
ASSLGQGANIQY	TRBD1	TRBV27	TRBJ2-4	12
ASSRRLKAF	NA	TRBV5-6	TRBJ1-1	9
ASSDTGSYEQY	NA	TRBV6-1	TRBJ2-7	11
ASSLAHATQETQY	NA	TRBV7-6	TRBJ2-5	13
ASWTGVYATEAF	TRBD1	TRBV7-9	TRBJ1-1	12
ASKRDNLITEAF	NA	TRBV6-1	TRBJ1-1	12
ASTPSGGIVYEQY	TRBD1	TRBV19	TRBJ2-7	13
ASSPPGGIGNSQY	TRBD1	TRBV5-6	TRBJ2-4	13
ASSLALEGALY	TRBD1	TRBV7-2	TRBJ1-3	11
AISVRSENTEAF	NA	TRBV10-3	TRBJ1-1	12
ASSLHTSSYNEQF	NA	TRBV7-2	TRBJ2-1	13
AISDGRSGGQETQY	NA	TRBV10-3	TRBJ2-5	14
ASSQDRGGSPLH	NA	TRBV4-3	TRBJ1-6	12
ASSESGRYNEQF	NA	TRBV10-1	TRBJ2-1	12
ASMEGAPRGSNQPQH	TRBD1	TRBV19	TRBJ1-5	15
ASSSGNYGYT	NA	TRBV18	TRBJ1-2	10
ASSLANSGGYEKLF	TRBD1	TRBV5-1	TRBJ1-4	14
ASSLQGGNIQY	NA	TRBV27	TRBJ2-4	11
ASSSTGGSEQY	TRBD1	TRBV6-4	TRBJ2-7	11
ASSLGLAGVNEQF	TRBD2	TRBV7-6	TRBJ2-1	13
ASRRAGTSNQPQH	NA	TRBV28	TRBJ1-5	13
ASSQEMGQAGEQY	TRBD1	TRBV4-3	TRBJ2-7	13
AISPETHSNQPQH	NA	TRBV6-1	TRBJ1-5	13
ASSPPGQGVPNTEAF	TRBD1	TRBV5-5	TRBJ1-1	15
ASSLAGASGDYEQY	TRBD2	TRBV5-1	TRBJ2-7	14
ASSIQEYQPQH	NA	TRBV7-2	TRBJ1-5	11
ASSYLGREGRETQY	TRBD2	TRBV6-5	TRBJ2-5	14
ASSQDGQGNQPQH	NA	TRBV4-3	TRBJ1-5	13
ASTPPLANTEAF	NA	TRBV7-9	TRBJ1-1	12
SVVEDTQY	NA	TRBV29-1	TRBJ2-3	8
ASASGVGRVAEQY	NA	TRBV27	TRBJ2-7	13